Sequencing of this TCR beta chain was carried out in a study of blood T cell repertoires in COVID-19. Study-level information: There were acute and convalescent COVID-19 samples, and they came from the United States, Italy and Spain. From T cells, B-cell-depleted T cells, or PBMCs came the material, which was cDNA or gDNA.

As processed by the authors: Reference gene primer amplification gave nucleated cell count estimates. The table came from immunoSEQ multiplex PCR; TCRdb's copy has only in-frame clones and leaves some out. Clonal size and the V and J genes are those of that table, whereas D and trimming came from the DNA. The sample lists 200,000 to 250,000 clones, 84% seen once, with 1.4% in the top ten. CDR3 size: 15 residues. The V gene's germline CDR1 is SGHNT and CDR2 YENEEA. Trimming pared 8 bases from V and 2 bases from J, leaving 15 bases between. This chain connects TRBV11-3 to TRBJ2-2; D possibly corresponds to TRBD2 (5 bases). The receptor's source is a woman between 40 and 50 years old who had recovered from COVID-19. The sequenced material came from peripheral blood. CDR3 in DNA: TGTGCCAGCCGAGGACTCCTCCTTAACACCGGGGAGCTGTTTTTT. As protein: CASRGLLLNTGELFF. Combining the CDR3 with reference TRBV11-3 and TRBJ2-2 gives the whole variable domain EAGVVQSPRYKIIEKKQPVAFWCNPISGHNTLYWYLQNLGQGPELLIRYENEEAVDDSQLPKDRFSAERLKGVDSTLKIQPAELGDSAVYLCASRGLLLNTGELFFGEGSRLTVL.